This T cell receptor beta chain was sequenced in a study of early T cells in non-severe SARS-CoV-2 infection. Whole-study context: Sequencing was performed on bulk RNA from unsorted whole blood, leaving chains unpaired. Findings of the study overall: VDJdb-based annotation leaned toward anti-spike CD8 responses and missed private and CD4 specificities.

cDNA molecules, individually, were tagged with unique molecular identifiers. TCRdb independently ran MiXCR on the 5' RACE reads; one entry per CDR3 protein. The sample carries tens of thousands of distinct CDR3 sequences, approximately 7.6% recorded once. This clonotype was found a few times. What it binds is unknown. The material sequenced was whole blood. The sequence was obtained from an adult who was a healthcare worker with PCR-confirmed SARS-CoV-2 infection or an uninfected control (not recorded which).

CDR3 sequence reads: CASSRDGGTENEQYF. The CDR3, as DNA: TGTGCCAGCAGCCGTGATGGCGGGACTGAGAACGAGCAGTACTTC. This chain connects TRBV4-2 to TRBJ2-7; TRBD2 might be the D (6 bases). Germline lookup yields CDR1 LGHNA and CDR2 YNFKEQ. The CDR3 runs to 15 residues. Trimming pared 4 bases from V and 5 bases from J, leaving 18 bases between.